Following are 19 T cell receptor beta chains from one sample sequenced in a study of T cell responses to AZD1222 COVID-19 vaccine. Sequenced by immunoSEQ multiplex PCR; TCRdb stores in-frame clones only, minus some. The repertoire has about 81,000 clones, about nine tenths of them found once; the top ten carry about 5%. Sequencing was performed on peripheral blood, taken 28 days after the second AZD1222 dose. All receptors derive from an adult who received the AZD1222 COVID-19 vaccine.

This chain joins TRBV4-2 and TRBJ1-5; D might be TRBD1 (6 bases). With 6 bases removed from V and 2 bases from J, the gap between germline ends came to 8 bases. The CDR3 runs to 13 residues. Germline V gene sequence: CDR1 LGHNA, CDR2 YNFKEQ. The CDR3, as DNA: TGTGCCAGCAGAGGGGGGGGCAATCAGCCCCAGCATTTT. Its translation: CASRGGGNQPQHF.

The CDR3 is CASSEGTAYNQPQHF. In nucleotides, the CDR3 is TGCGCCAGCAGTGAGGGGACAGCCTACAATCAGCCCCAGCATTTT. The chain has TRBV10-2 and TRBJ1-5, with 7 bases lining up with TRBD1. From germline, CDR1 is WSHSY and CDR2 SAAADI. This CDR3 has 15 residues. V lost 2 bases to trimming and J lost 3 bases; unmatched junction nucleotides: 4.

V and J are TRBV29-1 and TRBJ1-1; D not resolved. The V gene lost 7 bases and the J gene lost 0 bases, with 12 bases spanning the gap. The CDR3 is 13 residues long. CDR1 and CDR2 (germline): SQVTM, ANQGSEA. Here the CDR3 reads CSARGQLNTEAFF. The CDR3 DNA reads as TGCAGCGCCCGAGGGCAGCTGAACACTGAAGCTTTCTTT.

This chain uses TRBV5-1 with TRBJ2-7; D ambiguous. Germline CDR1 reads SGHRS; CDR2 reads YFSETQ. Trimming left V 3 bases short and J 4 bases short, with 11 bases between. The CDR3 sequence is 13 residues long. In DNA, the CDR3 is TGCGCCAGCAGCTCTCTCAACCCTTACGAGCAGTACTTC. Residues: CASSSLNPYEQYF.

The CDR3 loop reads CASNGDRGSYNEQFF. For the CDR3, the DNA is TGTGCCAGCAACGGGGACAGGGGCTCCTACAATGAGCAGTTCTTC. The chain is built from TRBV2 and TRBJ2-1, with 10 bases that match TRBD1. Trimming removed 7 bases from V and 0 bases from J; junction bases left unmatched: 3. The CDR3 consists of 15 residues. The germline V gene has CDR1 SNHLY and CDR2 FYNNEI.

This chain links TRBV6-5 with TRBJ2-7; D is perhaps TRBD1 (8 bases). Germline lookup yields CDR1 MNHEY and CDR2 SVGAGI. The CDR3 covers 15 residues. V lost 6 bases to trimming and J lost 1 base, with 16 bases between them. The CDR3, as DNA: TGTGCCAGCAGGGAGGAACAGGGGGGGTCCTACGAGCAGTACTTC. This sequence encodes CASREEQGGSYEQYF.

V gene TRBV5-8 combines with J gene TRBJ1-4; D is perhaps TRBD1 (6 bases). V lost 9 bases and J 7 bases, leaving 19 bases between the germline ends. Germline loops: CDR1 SGHTS, CDR2 YDEGEE. There are 14 residues in the CDR3. CDR3 in DNA: TGTGCCACCTCAAAGGGGGGGCGGCGTGAAAAACTGTTTTTT. Its protein is CATSKGGRREKLFF.

J is TRBJ1-1 and V is TRBV5-4, with a tentative D call TRBD1 (6 bases). The V gene's germline CDR1 is SGHNT and CDR2 YYREEE (reference sequence). Trimming stripped 3 bases from V and 1 base from J, with 13 bases between. The CDR3 covers 15 residues. The CDR3: CASSWGLGQNTEAFF. CDR3 bases: TGTGCCAGCAGCTGGGGTCTGGGACAGAACACTGAAGCTTTCTTT. The variable domain in full, with the rest retrieved from reference TRBV5-4 and TRBJ1-1, is ETGVTQSPTHLIKTRGQQVTLRCSSQSGHNTVSWYQQALGQGPQFIFQYYREEENGRGNFPPRFSGLQFPNYSSELNVNALELDDSALYLCASSWGLGQNTEAFFGQGTRLTVV.

The chain has TRBV18 and TRBJ1-2; D unresolved. The V end was cut by 3 bases, the J end by 9 bases, with 14 bases between. This CDR3 region has 13 residues. Germline lookup yields CDR1 KGHSH and CDR2 LQKENI. The CDR3 DNA reads as TGTGCCAGCTCACCCCAGGCGGGGTCTAGCTACACCTTC. It translates to CASSPQAGSSYTF.

The CDR3 DNA follows: TGTGCCAGCACCGAGGACAGGGAAAGGGCCTACGAGCAGTACTTC. This translates into CASTEDRERAYEQYF. The rearrangement uses TRBV28 and TRBJ2-7; TRBD1 agrees at 8 bases. The CDR3 consists of 15 residues. The V segment lost 7 bases and the J segment 2 bases; nucleotides outside the gene matches: 10. CDR1 and CDR2 (germline): MDHEN, SYDVKM. Filled out from reference TRBV28 and TRBJ2-7, the complete variable domain reads DVKVTQSSRYLVKRTGEKVFLECVQDMDHENMFWYRQDPGLGLRLIYFSYDVKMKEKGDIPEGYSVSREKKERFSLILESASTNQTSMYLCASTEDRERAYEQYFGPGTRLTVT.

The chain couples TRBV6-5 to TRBJ1-2; D is undetermined. V lost 7 bases and J 1 base, leaving 13 bases between the germline ends. Germline V gives CDR1 MNHEY, CDR2 SVGAGI. This CDR3 has 14 amino acids. CDR3 bases: TGTGCCAGCACCTTAGGAGCGTATAACTATGGCTACACCTTC. Translated, it gives CASTLGAYNYGYTF.

This chain links TRBV5-4 with TRBJ2-3, with a tentative D call TRBD2 (5 bases). Deletions cut 0 bases from V and 8 bases from J, with 7 bases between. CDR1 SGHNT and CDR2 YYREEE come from the germline V gene (reference sequence). The CDR3 is 12 residues long. As DNA, the CDR3 is TGTGCCAGCAGCTTGGGGGCGGGTACGCAGTATTTT. It codes for CASSLGAGTQYF.

The gene calls are TRBV2 and TRBJ2-3; TRBD2 matches at 14 bases. The CDR3 extends over 18 amino acids. CDR1 is SNHLY, CDR2 FYNNEI, per germline. Losses at the gene ends were 6 bases for V and 0 bases for J; bases not matched to a gene: 8. The DNA of the CDR3 is TGTGCCAGCAGGACGGGACTAGCGGGGGTCTCTAGCACAGATACGCAGTATTTT. Amino acids: CASRTGLAGVSSTDTQYF.

V gene TRBV19 combines with J gene TRBJ1-4, with D perhaps matching TRBD1 (5 bases). This CDR3 is built from 14 residues. V was pared by 7 bases and J by 6 bases, with 15 bases between. Looked up from germline, CDR1 is LNHDA and CDR2 is SQIVND (reference sequence). The CDR3 DNA sequence: TGTGCCAGTAATTCGGCAGGGAGGTATGAAAAACTGTTTTTT. This encodes CASNSAGRYEKLFF.

The chain couples TRBV5-5 to TRBJ1-5; D not certain. The CDR3 runs to 14 residues. V was clipped by 4 bases and J by 2 bases, with 10 bases between them. Per germline, CDR1 SGHKS and CDR2 YYEKEE (reference sequence). CDR3 residues: CASSPDGGNQPQHF. The CDR3 bases are TGTGCCAGCAGCCCGGACGGTGGCAATCAGCCCCAGCATTTT.

The chain joins TRBV5-8 to TRBJ1-1, with 9 bases fitting TRBD1. V lost 3 bases and J lost 6; bases outside the gene matches: 12. This CDR3 contains 16 residues. The germline V gene encodes CDR1 SGHTS and CDR2 YDEGEE. In DNA form, the CDR3 reads TGTGCCAGCAGCTACGACAGGGGGGTCGGGATACCTGAAGCTTTCTTT. Its protein product is CASSYDRGVGIPEAFF.

This clone has just one count. The chain employs TRBV19 and TRBJ2-5; TRBD2 might be the D (5 bases). The CDR3 loop spans 16 amino acids. Per the germline V gene, CDR1 is LNHDA and CDR2 is SQIVND (reference sequence). Trimming stripped 2 bases from V and 1 base from J, with 14 bases between. CDR3 loop: CASSIRGGGGQETQYF. CDR3 coding DNA: TGTGCCAGTAGTATACGAGGAGGAGGCGGCCAAGAGACCCAGTACTTC.

The chain combines TRBV12-5 with TRBJ2-2; D uncertain. The ends were cut back, 4 bases at V and 0 bases at J, with 3 bases in the middle. This CDR3 comprises 13 residues. Germline assignment: CDR1 LGHNT and CDR2 FRNRAP. CDR3 coding DNA: TGTGCTAGTGGTTCTTCGAACACCGGGGAGCTGTTTTTT. This translates into CASGSSNTGELFF.

The chain combines TRBV7-2 with TRBJ1-2; D is possibly TRBD1 (5 bases). The CDR3 has 15 residues. Germline values: CDR1 SGHTA, CDR2 FQGNSA. With 1 base removed from V and 4 bases from J, the gap between germline ends came to 13 bases. In DNA form, the CDR3 reads TGTGCCAGCAGCTTAGGCGGACAAGGAACCTATGGCTACACCTTC. Translation gives CASSLGGQGTYGYTF. Drawing the rest from reference TRBV7-2 and TRBJ1-2, the complete variable domain is GAGVSQSPSNKVTEKGKDVELRCDPISGHTALYWYRQSLGQGLEFLIYFQGNSAPDKSGLPSDRFSAERTGGSVSTLTIQRTQQEDSAVYLCASSLGGQGTYGYTFGSGTRLTVV.